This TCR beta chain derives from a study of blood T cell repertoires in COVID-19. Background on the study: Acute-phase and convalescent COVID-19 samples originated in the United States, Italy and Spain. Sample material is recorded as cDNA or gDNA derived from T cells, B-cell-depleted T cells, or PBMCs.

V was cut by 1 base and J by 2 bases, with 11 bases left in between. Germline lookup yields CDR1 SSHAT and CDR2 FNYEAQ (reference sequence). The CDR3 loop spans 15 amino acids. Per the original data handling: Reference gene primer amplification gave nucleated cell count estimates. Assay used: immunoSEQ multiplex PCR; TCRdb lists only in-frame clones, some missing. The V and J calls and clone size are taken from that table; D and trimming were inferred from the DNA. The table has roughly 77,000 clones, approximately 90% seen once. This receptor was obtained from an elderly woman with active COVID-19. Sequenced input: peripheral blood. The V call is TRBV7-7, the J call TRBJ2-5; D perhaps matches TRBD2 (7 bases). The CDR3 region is CASSLGRGQQETQYF. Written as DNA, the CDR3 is TGTGCCAGCAGCTTAGGGCGGGGGCAGCAAGAGACCCAGTACTTC.